This T cell receptor (beta chain) comes out of a study of shared clonotypes between healthy human individuals. The CDR3 runs 13 residues. The V end was cut by 4 bases, the J end by 8 bases, with 13 bases between. Germline-derived CDR1 and CDR2 are MNHEY and SVGAGI. The table came from immunoSEQ multiplex PCR; TCRdb's copy has only in-frame clones and leaves some out. The sample shows about 1 million clones, 60% to 80% of them seen only once. The sample comprised memory CD4+ T cells sorted from blood. Subset described: CD45RA-negative fraction. This chain uses TRBV6-5 with TRBJ2-3; D possibly corresponds to TRBD2 (6 bases). This TCR came from a man aged 18 to 29 in good health. The CDR3 DNA is TGTGCCAGCAGTTCGCAGGTGGGGGGTACGCAGTATTTT. Its protein product is CASSSQVGGTQYF.